These 25 T cell receptor beta chains were sequenced from one sample in a study of a mutant IDH1 vaccine in newly diagnosed glioma. The protocol was immunoSEQ multiplex PCR, while the TCRdb copy is restricted to in-frame clones and leaves out a portion. The table lists some 37,000 clones, more than 75% of them singletons. Which antigens these TCRs recognize remains unknown. Time point given: week 5, during vaccination. Vaccine doses each comprised 300 ug of mutant IDH1 20-mer peptide, with topical imiquimod. The specimen was PBMCs, collected from a glioma patient whose treatment included an IDH1 peptide vaccine. The receptor set was obtained from a man aged 35 to 55 with glioma.

The V and J genes are TRBV10-3 and TRBJ2-7, with 7 nucleotides matching TRBD1. Germline trimming cut 6 bases from V and 1 base from J; bases unmatched to any gene: 6. The germline gives CDR1 ENHRY, CDR2 SYGVKD. The CDR3 is 14 amino acids. The CDR3 reads CAISGTAKSYEQYF. In nucleotides, the CDR3 is TGTGCCATCAGCGGGACAGCAAAATCCTACGAGCAGTACTTC.

J is TRBJ1-1 and V is TRBV4-1, with 8 bases lining up with TRBD1. This CDR3 spans 15 amino acids. Germline values: CDR1 MGHRA, CDR2 YSYEKL. V shed 1 base, J shed 1 base, and the junction held 2 bases outside the gene matches. CDR3 nucleotides: TGCGCCAGCAGCCAAGTGGACAGGGAGAACACTGAAGCTTTCTTT. Its translation: CASSQVDRENTEAFF.

Written as DNA, the CDR3 is TGTGCCAGCAGTTTACCCCCAGAGCAGTTCTTC. It translates to CASSLPPEQFF. The chain is built from TRBV27 and TRBJ2-1; the D is unclear. V dropped 2 bases and J dropped 10 bases, with 6 bases sitting between them. Germline V gene sequence: CDR1 MNHEY, CDR2 SMNVEV (reference sequence). This CDR3 contains 11 residues.

This clone was counted only a few times. The gene calls are TRBV10-3 and TRBJ1-5; D remains ambiguous. From germline, CDR1 is ENHRY and CDR2 SYGVKD. The CDR3 totals 12 residues. With 5 bases removed from V and 3 bases from J, the gap between germline ends came to 5 bases. The CDR3 sequence: CAISNTNQPQHF. The CDR3, as DNA: TGTGCCATCAGTAACACCAATCAGCCCCAGCATTTT.

This clone was observed a single time. The V and J genes are TRBV6-5 and TRBJ1-2; 7 positions match TRBD1. Germline V gene lookup returns CDR1 MNHEY and CDR2 SVGAGI. The CDR3 extends over 12 amino acids. The V gene end was trimmed by 6 bases and the J gene end by 6 bases; junction bases not matched to a gene: 4. CDR3 protein: CASRPTGHGYTF. DNA for the CDR3: TGTGCCAGCAGACCGACAGGGCATGGCTACACCTTC.

V is TRBV6-5 and J is TRBJ2-7, with unresolved D. With 0 bases removed from V and 4 bases from J, the gap between germline ends came to 7 bases. CDR1 MNHEY and CDR2 SVGAGI come from the germline V gene. The CDR3 loop spans 13 amino acids. In DNA form, the CDR3 reads TGTGCCAGCAGTTACTCCGGCAGATACGAGCAGTACTTC. It is translated as CASSYSGRYEQYF.

This chain links TRBV4-1 with TRBJ2-3; D remains unclear. The CDR3 has 14 residues. V lost 2 bases, J lost 4 bases, and 10 bases lay in between. Germline-derived CDR1 and CDR2 are MGHRA and YSYEKL. Here the CDR3 DNA reads TGCGCCAGCAGCCAAAGGGTAACCCCAGATACGCAGTATTTT. As protein: CASSQRVTPDTQYF.

The chain joins TRBV5-1 to TRBJ1-5, with TRBD1 matching 7 bases. The ends lost 0 bases at V and 7 bases at J; junction bases unmatched: 7. Germline CDR1 is SGHRS and CDR2 is YFSETQ. The CDR3 totals 15 residues. The CDR3 loop reads CASSLVAGGEQPQHF. CDR3 nucleotide sequence: TGCGCCAGCAGCTTGGTGGCAGGGGGTGAACAGCCCCAGCATTTT.

The rearrangement uses TRBV29-1 and TRBJ2-1; the D gene could be TRBD1 or TRBD2 (5 bases each). This CDR3 contains 13 residues. CDR1 SQVTM and CDR2 ANQGSEA come from the germline V gene. CDR3 sequence reads: CAIRDGYYNEQFF. In nucleotides, the CDR3 is TGCGCCATTAGGGACGGCTACTACAATGAGCAGTTCTTC.

The J gene is TRBJ2-3, the V gene TRBV7-9; 9 bases map to TRBD2. The CDR3 totals 16 residues. The V segment lost 8 bases and the J segment 2 bases; nucleotides outside the gene matches: 11. Germline CDR1 SEHNR, CDR2 FQNEAQ (reference sequence). The CDR3: CASGQPGLAITDTQYF. DNA for the CDR3: TGTGCCAGCGGTCAACCGGGACTAGCCATCACAGATACGCAGTATTTT.

The V gene is TRBV9, the J gene TRBJ1-1; 7 positions match TRBD1. The CDR3 length is 14 residues. The germline V gene has CDR1 SGDLS and CDR2 YYNGEE. Trimming cost V 4 bases and J 1 base; bases outside gene matches: 4. This CDR3 is CASSPRQGNTEAFF. CDR3 nucleotide sequence: TGTGCCAGCAGCCCCCGACAGGGGAACACTGAAGCTTTCTTT. Variable domain in full (rest from reference TRBV9 and TRBJ1-1): DSGVTQTPKHLITATGQRVTLRCSPRSGDLSVYWYQQSLDQGLQFLIQYYNGEERAKGNILERFSAQQFPDLHSELNLSSLELGDSALYFCASSPRQGNTEAFFGQGTRLTVV.

The chain couples TRBV12-5 to TRBJ2-1; D may match TRBD1 or TRBD2 (5 bases each). CDR3 length: 18 residues. Trimming removed 5 bases from V and 1 base from J, with 21 bases in between. CDR1 LGHNT and CDR2 FRNRAP come from the germline V gene. The CDR3 sequence: CASGAHPGTLVSYNEQFF. As DNA, the CDR3 is TGTGCTAGTGGTGCACACCCCGGGACCCTAGTTTCCTACAATGAGCAGTTCTTC.

The table lists this clone with a count of one. This chain connects TRBV10-2 to TRBJ2-7, with a tentative D call TRBD2 (5 bases). Trimming took 1 base from V and 6 from J, leaving 10 bases between them. This CDR3 has 13 amino acids. Germline loops: CDR1 WSHSY, CDR2 SAAADI. This chain's CDR3 is CASSEFQAGEQYF. CDR3 sequence (DNA): TGCGCCAGCAGTGAGTTCCAGGCGGGCGAGCAGTACTTC.

The chain couples TRBV29-1 to TRBJ1-5; D is perhaps TRBD1 (5 bases). Germline CDR1 is SQVTM and CDR2 is ANQGSEA. This CDR3 has 16 amino acids. V lost 5 bases to trimming and J lost 11 bases, with 28 bases between them. The CDR3 DNA sequence: TGCAGCGTTACTCTCTGGGACGGCGGGAGTGGTGCATCCCAGCATTTT. It is translated as CSVTLWDGGSGASQHF.

The rearrangement uses TRBV25-1 and TRBJ1-2; 7 nucleotides agree with TRBD1. The trim removed 3 bases at V and 4 bases at J, leaving 8 bases unmatched. Germline V gene sequence: CDR1 MGHDK, CDR2 SYGVNS. CDR3 size: 15 residues. The CDR3 protein is CASSEDGRGVYGYTF. The CDR3 DNA reads TGTGCCAGCAGTGAGGACGGCAGGGGGGTCTATGGCTACACCTTC.

V usage is TRBV5-1 and J usage is TRBJ2-7, with a weak D call TRBD1 (6 bases). The V gene's germline CDR1 is SGHRS and CDR2 YFSETQ. The CDR3 spans 16 residues. Between the trimmed V and J ends, which lost 4 bases and 1 base, there was a span of 18 bases. CDR3 DNA sequence: TGCGCCAGCAGCCTAGGCAACCGGGACAAGTCCTACGAGCAGTACTTC. It translates to CASSLGNRDKSYEQYF.

The V call is TRBV27, the J call TRBJ1-6, with TRBD1 identical over 7 bases. The CDR3 spans 13 residues. The V segment lost 9 bases and the J segment 10 bases; nucleotides outside the gene matches: 9. Germline V gene lookup returns CDR1 MNHEY and CDR2 SMNVEV (reference sequence). CDR3 loop: CASTDRARSPLHF. In DNA, the CDR3 is TGTGCCAGTACCGACAGGGCCAGATCACCCCTCCACTTT.

The chain carries TRBV30 and TRBJ1-3; D not resolved. Trimming removed 1 base from V and 2 bases from J, with 12 bases in between. Looked up from germline, CDR1 is GTSNPN and CDR2 is SVGIG (reference sequence). This CDR3 comprises 15 residues. As DNA, the CDR3 is TGTGCCTGGAGTGAAAGTAGTGGACCTGGAAACACCATATATTTT. Translated, it gives CAWSESSGPGNTIYF.

The gene calls are TRBV2 and TRBJ2-7; a possible D gene is TRBD1 (6 bases). The CDR3 consists of 12 residues. V was trimmed by 6 bases and J by 2 bases, leaving 8 bases between them. The V gene's germline CDR1 is SNHLY and CDR2 FYNNEI. The CDR3 DNA sequence: TGTGCCAGCAGCCGGACAGCCTACGAGCAGTACTTC. It specifies CASSRTAYEQYF.

This chain connects TRBV5-1 to TRBJ2-7, with D perhaps assigned TRBD1 or TRBD2 (5 bases each). V shed 1 base and J shed 5 bases, with 16 bases lying between them. Germline values: CDR1 SGHRS, CDR2 YFSETQ. This CDR3 spans 15 amino acids. The CDR3 sequence is CASSLNPVRGDEQYF. The CDR3 nucleotides are TGCGCCAGCAGCTTGAACCCTGTGAGAGGGGACGAGCAGTACTTC.

This clone showed up just once. The chain couples TRBV2 to TRBJ1-6, with D unresolved. The V and J ends lost 3 bases and 7 bases respectively, with 13 bases between them. The CDR3 loop spans 15 amino acids. Germline values: CDR1 SNHLY, CDR2 FYNNEI. CDR3 residues: CASSDFGVPNSPLHF. Here the CDR3 DNA reads TGTGCCAGCAGTGACTTCGGAGTACCCAATTCACCCCTCCACTTT.

The chain employs TRBV11-2 and TRBJ2-3, with D uncertain. There are 12 residues in the CDR3. V lost 5 bases to trimming and J lost 7 bases, with 10 bases between them. Germline-derived CDR1 and CDR2 are SGHAT and FQNNGV. CDR3 bases: TGTGCCAGCAGCCCCGGAACCTATACGCAGTATTTT. Protein: CASSPGTYTQYF.

This chain links TRBV5-4 with TRBJ2-7; a weak D match, TRBD2 (5 bases). The ends were cut back, 4 bases at V and 4 bases at J, with 9 bases in the middle. Looked up from germline, CDR1 is SGHNT and CDR2 is YYREEE (reference sequence). The CDR3 contains 12 residues. Here the CDR3 reads CASSDGIYEQYF. The DNA for the CDR3 is TGTGCCAGCAGCGACGGGATTTACGAGCAGTACTTC.

The rearrangement joins TRBV19 to TRBJ1-2; D not certain. Germline lookup yields CDR1 LNHDA and CDR2 SQIVND (reference sequence). V lost 3 bases and J lost 6, with 14 bases in between. The CDR3 totals 14 residues. This CDR3 is CASSILQDGDGYTF. In DNA, the CDR3 is TGTGCCAGTAGTATTCTCCAAGACGGCGATGGCTACACCTTC.

The chain links TRBV7-2 to TRBJ2-1; 9 bases map to TRBD1. CDR3 size: 12 residues. The junction had 7 bases not matched to a gene; V was cut back by 4 bases and J by 15 bases. Germline CDR1 SGHTA, CDR2 FQGNSA. CDR3 nucleotides: TGTGCCAGCAGCTACCTACAGGGGGCGGGGTTCTTC. Amino acid sequence: CASSYLQGAGFF.